The 20 T cell receptor beta chains given below trace back to one sample, sequenced in a study of shared clonotypes between healthy human individuals. Sequenced by immunoSEQ multiplex PCR; TCRdb stores in-frame clones only, minus some. The sample records approximately 500,000 clones, around 73% being singletons. Sequencing input: PBMCs. These receptor sequences come from a woman between 40 and 50 years old in good health. Some clones in this sample may be carry-over from other donors' samples.

The gene calls are TRBV9 and TRBJ2-5, with 13 nucleotides matching TRBD2. Germline V CDR1 and CDR2: SGDLS, YYNGEE. The CDR3 is made up of 15 amino acids. The junction had 1 base not matched to a gene; V was cut back by 0 bases and J by 5 bases. CDR3 in amino acids: CASSVAGLAGETQYF. DNA of the CDR3: TGTGCCAGCAGCGTAGCGGGACTAGCGGGGGAGACCCAGTACTTC.

The chain employs TRBV13 and TRBJ2-4; 12 bases are shared with TRBD2. V gave up 6 bases and J gave up 4 bases; unmatched junction bases: 7. CDR1 is PRHDT, CDR2 FYEKMQ, per germline (reference sequence). This CDR3 region has 16 residues. The CDR3 nucleotides are TGTGCCAGCAGATCCCGGACTAGCGGGAAGAAAAACATTCAGTACTTC. Translating it yields CASRSRTSGKKNIQYF.

The chain links TRBV28 to TRBJ2-1, with TRBD2 matching 8 bases. The ends lost 11 bases at V and 8 bases at J; junction bases unmatched: 11. This CDR3 spans 13 amino acids. CDR1 and CDR2 (germline): MDHEN, SYDVKM. The CDR3 DNA reads TGTGCCTCAATAGCGGGGACGTGGCATGAGCAGTTCTTC. This codes for CASIAGTWHEQFF.

The chain combines TRBV21-1 with TRBJ2-7; the D call TRBD2 from the table was never checked on the DNA. TRBV21-1 is an annotated pseudogene. The CDR3 is 16 residues long. The CDR3, as DNA: TGTGCCAGCAGCAAAGCGGCTAGCGGGAAAACCTACGAGCAGTACTTC. This gives the protein CASSKAASGKTYEQYF.

This clone has more than one count but fewer than ten. The chain recombines TRBV7-2 with TRBJ2-1, with TRBD1 matching 7 bases. The J segment lost 6 bases and the V segment lost 7 bases, leaving 9 bases of the junction unmatched. This CDR3 has 14 amino acids. Germline V gene lookup returns CDR1 SGHTA and CDR2 FQGNSA. CDR3 residues: CASTGQALSNEQFF. The CDR3, as DNA: TGTGCCAGCACTGGACAGGCCCTGTCCAATGAGCAGTTCTTC.

Worth noting for this clone: The same CDR3 can be traced to other DNA sequences in this sample. The V gene is TRBV13, the J gene TRBJ1-2; D might be TRBD1 (5 bases). The CDR3 is made up of 14 amino acids. The germline V gene has CDR1 PRHDT and CDR2 FYEKMQ (reference sequence). V lost 0 bases, J lost 2 bases, and 7 bases lay in between. DNA for the CDR3: TGTGCCAGCAGCTTAGGCAGGGAGAACTATGGCTACACCTTC. Protein: CASSLGRENYGYTF.

This sequence joins TRBV7-3 and TRBJ2-5; D may correspond to TRBD1 or TRBD2 (5 bases each). V lost 3 bases and J lost 5, with 10 bases in between. The CDR3 sequence is 13 residues long. Germline V CDR1 and CDR2: SGHTA, FQGTGA. CDR3 coding DNA: TGTGCCAGCAGCTTTCGAGGGGATGAGACCCAGTACTTC. This codes for CASSFRGDETQYF.

V is TRBV7-3 and J is TRBJ2-3, with 9 bases lining up with TRBD2. Trimming cost V 4 bases and J 0 bases; bases outside gene matches: 2. The CDR3 contains 15 residues. Looked up from germline, CDR1 is SGHTA and CDR2 is FQGTGA. Here the CDR3 reads CASSSLAGSTDTQYF. CDR3 sequence (DNA): TGTGCCAGCAGCTCGCTAGCGGGAAGCACAGATACGCAGTATTTT.

Turning to this clone: Other nucleotide sequences from this sample produce the same CDR3. The chain has TRBV28 and TRBJ1-4; D ambiguous. The V end was cut by 4 bases, the J end by 5 bases, with 2 bases between. The CDR3 sequence is 11 residues long. Germline-derived CDR1 and CDR2 are MDHEN and SYDVKM. The CDR3 spells CASSSNEKLFF. The DNA of the CDR3 is TGTGCCAGCAGTTCGAATGAAAAACTGTTTTTT.

V gene TRBV11-1 combines with J gene TRBJ1-1; 7 positions match TRBD1. Germline assignment: CDR1 SGHAT and CDR2 FQDESV (reference sequence). The CDR3 length is 14 residues. Losses at the gene ends were 5 bases for V and 1 base for J; bases not matched to a gene: 4. CDR3 sequence: CASSLGQANTEAFF. As DNA, the CDR3 is TGTGCCAGCAGCCTAGGACAGGCGAACACTGAAGCTTTCTTT.

The V and J genes are TRBV19 and TRBJ2-2; D is possibly TRBD1 or TRBD2 (5 bases each). The CDR3 has 15 residues. The germline V gene encodes CDR1 LNHDA and CDR2 SQIVND (reference sequence). Trimming left V 4 bases short and J 2 bases short, with 11 bases between. CDR3 nucleotides: TGTGCCAGTAGTACCGGGACCCATAACACCGGGGAGCTGTTTTTT. Translated: CASSTGTHNTGELFF.

This CDR3 is CASSLGGMGTNNEQFF. CDR3 bases: TGTGCCAGCAGCTTGGGGGGGATGGGAACAAACAATGAGCAGTTCTTC. This chain connects TRBV5-6 to TRBJ2-1; D could derive from TRBD1 or TRBD2 (5 bases each). The V and J ends lost 0 bases and 5 bases respectively, with 15 bases between them. This CDR3 region has 16 residues. Germline assignment: CDR1 SGHDT and CDR2 YYEEEE.

The V and J genes are TRBV19 and TRBJ2-1; 7 bases align to TRBD2. The CDR3 loop spans 15 amino acids. Unmatched junction bases numbered 14, after V lost 8 bases and J lost 7 bases. Germline values: CDR1 LNHDA, CDR2 SQIVND (reference sequence). Here the CDR3 DNA reads TGTGCCAGTTCGACTAATCTGGACGGGAGGAATGAGCAGTTCTTC. As protein: CASSTNLDGRNEQFF.

On this clone itself: A read error is possible here, since a much larger clone lies one base away. CDR3 DNA sequence: TGTGACAGCAGCCAAGGGGGGACTATTAACACCGGGGAGCTGTTTTTT. This encodes CDSSQGGTINTGELFF. The chain recombines TRBV4-2 with TRBJ2-2; D is possibly TRBD2 (7 bases). Germline assignment: CDR1 LGHNA and CDR2 YNFKEQ. The CDR3 spans 16 residues.

This clone was found once. The chain carries TRBV5-1 and TRBJ2-3; D is undetermined. The CDR3 length is 15 residues. The V and J ends lost 5 bases and 4 bases respectively, with 17 bases between them. Germline V gene sequence: CDR1 SGHRS, CDR2 YFSETQ. The CDR3 loop reads CASSPLGRAADTQYF. CDR3 bases: TGCGCCAGCAGTCCCCTGGGCCGAGCCGCAGATACGCAGTATTTT.

Here the CDR3 reads CASSGGNQPQHF. The CDR3 DNA reads TGTGCCAGCAGCGGAGGTAACCAGCCCCAGCATTTT. The chain has TRBV7-9 and TRBJ1-5; D is uncertain. The CDR3 contains 12 residues. V gave up 5 bases and J gave up 7 bases, with 9 bases separating them. The germline CDR1 and CDR2 sequences are SEHNR and FQNEAQ (reference sequence).

The chain carries TRBV5-1 and TRBJ1-2, with TRBD1 matching over 11 bases. J was trimmed by 2 bases and V by 5 bases; bases with no gene match: 8. Germline V CDR1 and CDR2: SGHRS, YFSETQ. The CDR3 has 16 residues. The CDR3 sequence: CASSLGQGAINYGYTF. The CDR3 DNA reads as TGCGCCAGCAGTTTAGGACAGGGGGCTATCAACTATGGCTACACCTTC.

The V gene is TRBV28, the J gene TRBJ1-5, with unresolved D. V dropped 6 bases and J dropped 6 bases, with 9 bases sitting between them. Germline CDR1 and CDR2: MDHEN and SYDVKM. The CDR3 loop spans 12 amino acids. CDR3 nucleotide sequence: TGTGCCAGCAGACCTTCTGGTCAGCCCCAGCATTTT. Its protein product is CASRPSGQPQHF.

This clone occurred many times. The V call is TRBV5-6, the J call TRBJ1-2; D possibly corresponds to TRBD1 (5 bases). CDR3 size: 16 residues. Deletions cut 1 base from V and 4 bases from J, with 17 bases between. Germline V gene lookup returns CDR1 SGHDT and CDR2 YYEEEE. The CDR3 region is CASSLSLSGIIYGYTF. In DNA form, the CDR3 reads TGTGCCAGCAGCTTGTCGTTGTCAGGGATAATCTATGGCTACACCTTC. The whole variable domain, filled in from reference TRBV5-6 and TRBJ1-2, reads DAGVTQSPTHLIKTRGQQVTLRCSPKSGHDTVSWYQQALGQGPQFIFQYYEEEERQRGNFPDRFSGHQFPNYSSELNVNALLLGDSALYLCASSLSLSGIIYGYTFGSGTRLTVV.

This clone came up a few times. The chain employs TRBV6-1 and TRBJ2-1; D not certain. This CDR3 is 17 amino acids long. V was clipped by 1 base and J by 7 bases, with 20 bases between them. Germline loops: CDR1 MNHNS, CDR2 SASEGT. The CDR3: CASSEGMQPPIRNEQFF. The CDR3 DNA sequence: TGTGCCAGCAGTGAAGGGATGCAACCCCCCATTCGGAATGAGCAGTTCTTC.